The T cell receptor beta chain under discussion was sequenced for a study of blood T cell repertoires in COVID-19. Across the study: COVID-19 samples collected from the United States, Italy and Spain covered acute and convalescent phases. PBMCs, B-cell-depleted T cells, or T cells provided the cDNA or gDNA that made up the material.

Per the original data handling: Reference gene primer amplification yielded estimated nucleated cell counts. Using immunoSEQ multiplex PCR, the repertoire was profiled, and TCRdb retains in-frame clones only, with some absent. V and J calls and clone size are given by that table; D and trimming were obtained from the DNA. Of under 250,000 clones in the sample, approximately 82% were seen once. Material for sequencing was peripheral blood. The clonotype comes from a man under 40 who had recovered from COVID-19.

The CDR3 region is CASSGTGTRNNEQFF. CDR3 coding DNA: TGTGCCAGCAGCGGAACCGGGACTAGGAACAATGAGCAGTTCTTC. The V gene is TRBV7-3, the J gene TRBJ2-1; 8 positions match TRBD2. The CDR3 spans 15 residues. The ends lost 5 bases at V and 5 bases at J; junction bases unmatched: 8. The germline V gene has CDR1 SGHTA and CDR2 FQGTGA.